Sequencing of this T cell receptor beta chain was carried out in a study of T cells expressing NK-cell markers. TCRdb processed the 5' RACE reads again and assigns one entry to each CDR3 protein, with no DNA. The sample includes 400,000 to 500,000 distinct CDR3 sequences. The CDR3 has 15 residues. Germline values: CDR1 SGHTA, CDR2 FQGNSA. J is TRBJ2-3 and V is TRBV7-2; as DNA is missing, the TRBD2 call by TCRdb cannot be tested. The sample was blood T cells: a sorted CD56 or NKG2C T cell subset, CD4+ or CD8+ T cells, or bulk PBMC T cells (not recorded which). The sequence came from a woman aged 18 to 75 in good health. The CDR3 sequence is CASSPVSGGADTQYF.